This T cell receptor beta chain originates from a study of T cell responses to AZD1222 COVID-19 vaccine. Germline CDR1 and CDR2: SEHNR and FQNEAQ (reference sequence). V dropped 2 bases and J dropped 7; count of bases not matched to a gene: 8. The CDR3 runs 16 residues. The data were produced by immunoSEQ multiplex PCR, yet TCRdb's version contains in-frame clones alone and is incomplete. Here the sample spans 110,000 or so clones, around nine tenths being singletons. The chain recombines TRBV7-9 with TRBJ1-6; 7 bases fit TRBD1. The specimen comprised peripheral blood, sampled 28 days after the second AZD1222 dose. The origin of this receptor is an adult who received the AZD1222 COVID-19 vaccine. As DNA, the CDR3 is TGTGCCAGCAGCTTAAGTCCCGGGACAGCCAATTCACCCCTCCACTTT. Its protein is CASSLSPGTANSPLHF. Full variable domain (remainder filled in from reference TRBV7-9 and TRBJ1-6): DTGVSQNPRHKITKRGQNVTFRCDPISEHNRLYWYRQTLGQGPEFLTYFQNEAQLEKSRLLSDRFSAERPKGSFSTLEIQRTEQGDSAMYLCASSLSPGTANSPLHFGNGTRLTVT.